Presented here are 18 T cell receptor beta chains from one specimen sequenced in a study of post-analysis software for immune sequencing data (dated by TCRdb to between 2014 and 2016). To prepare the library, PCR was applied. TCRdb lists the instrument as Illumina HiSeq 2500. To reduce PCR and sequencing biases, unique molecular identifiers were built into the TCR beta cDNA libraries. The raw public reads went through TCRdb reprocessing: fastp at Q25, MiXCR clone calling, in-frame beta chains kept. Each record represents a unique CDR3 protein, reported with the most common genes and DNA among its rows. The sample includes 750,000 to 900,000 distinct CDR3 sequences, with under 60% observed a single time. Clones ranked in the top ten supply roughly 4.4% of the sample. General conclusions and limits of the study: Significantly higher frequencies in patients than in controls were found for roughly five TRBV segments, including TRBV5-6, TRBV5-1 and TRBV20-1.

These receptors lack a known antigen. The sequenced material came from blood. These receptors came from a girl between 10 and 17 years old with multiple sclerosis.

This clonotype was observed many times. The genes are TRBV6-5 and TRBJ2-5; weak D call: TRBD2 (6 bases). Near its end, the DNA agrees better with TRBJ2-7, so the J call may be wrong. CDR1 and CDR2 (germline): MNHEY, SVGAGI. CDR3 size: 13 residues. The CDR3 is CASSPGGVNEQYF. CDR3 bases: TGTGCCAGCTCCCCCGGGGGAGTCAACGAGCAGTACTTC.

This clonotype was counted once. Just one base apart from a much larger clone, this may be a read error. This chain links TRBV9 with TRBJ2-1; possibly TRBD2 for D (6 bases). The CDR3 is 16 amino acids. Germline V gives CDR1 SGDLS, CDR2 YYNGEE. The CDR3 loop reads CASGVGVAEYYNEQFF. CDR3 sequence (DNA): TGTGCCAGCGGCGTAGGGGTAGCGGAGTACTACAATGAGCAGTTCTTC.

The chain is built from TRBV20-1 and TRBJ2-3; 10 bases match TRBD2. Trimming took 3 bases from V and 1 from J; bases not matched to a gene: 7. Germline V CDR1 and CDR2: DFQATT, SNEGSKA (reference sequence). The length of the CDR3 is 16 residues. The CDR3 sequence is CSARGRLAGGTDTQYF. The CDR3 coding sequence is TGCAGTGCTAGGGGCCGGCTAGCGGGGGGCACAGATACGCAGTATTTT.

This clonotype was picked up many times. The chain has TRBV12-3 or TRBV12-4 and TRBJ1-2, with 11 bases aligning to TRBD1. The ends lost 7 bases at V and 7 bases at J; junction bases unmatched: 5. The CDR3 length is 13 residues. The CDR3 is CASTPGQGAGYTF. CDR3 nucleotides: TGTGCCAGCACCCCCGGACAGGGGGCTGGCTACACCTTC.

The chain has TRBV10-3 and TRBJ2-1, with 10 bases aligning to TRBD2. This CDR3 region has 15 residues. Per the germline V gene, CDR1 is ENHRY and CDR2 is SYGVKD. J was trimmed by 5 bases and V by 3 bases; bases with no gene match: 4. CDR3 region: CAISDLGLADNEQFF. CDR3 sequence (DNA): TGTGCCATCAGTGATTTAGGACTAGCGGACAATGAGCAGTTCTTC.

The CDR3 nucleotides are TGTGCCAGCAGTTACAGTCTGAGCACAGATACGCAGTATTTT. This gives the protein CASSYSLSTDTQYF. The chain links TRBV6-5 to TRBJ2-3; no firm D call. V was pared by 2 bases and J by 0 bases, with 6 bases between. Per the germline V gene, CDR1 is MNHEY and CDR2 is SVGAGI. CDR3 size: 14 residues.

The V call is TRBV7-9, the J call TRBJ2-5; D uncertain. CDR1 and CDR2 from the germline V gene are SEHNR and FQNEAQ (reference sequence). The CDR3 consists of 12 residues. The germline V and J ends were trimmed by 7 bases and 5 bases, with 11 bases remaining between them. The CDR3 sequence is CASTELTETQYF. In DNA, the CDR3 is TGTGCCAGCACTGAACTTACGGAGACCCAGTACTTC.

The chain has TRBV12-3 or TRBV12-4 and TRBJ2-7; the D is unclear. This CDR3 region has 14 residues. The V end was cut by 7 bases, the J end by 3 bases, with 16 bases between. CDR3 sequence (DNA): TGTGCCAGCACCGGCAGGCTAGTTGGCTACGAGCAGTACTTC. Protein product: CASTGRLVGYEQYF.

In DNA, the CDR3 is TGTGCCAGCAGCCCAGACAGCGCGGGTAGCACAGATACGCAGTATTTT. Residues: CASSPDSAGSTDTQYF. This rearrangement joins TRBV7-2 to TRBJ2-3; D possibly uses TRBD1 or TRBD2 (5 bases each). The V end was cut by 5 bases, the J end by 0 bases, with 15 bases between. Germline V CDR1 and CDR2: SGHTA, FQGNSA. The CDR3 is made up of 16 amino acids.

The rearrangement links TRBV6-6 to TRBJ2-5, with 9 bases identical to TRBD2. The CDR3 covers 13 residues. CDR1 and CDR2 from the germline V gene are MNHNY and SVGAGI (reference sequence). V shed 7 bases, J shed 4 bases, and the junction held 4 bases outside the gene matches. CDR3 DNA: TGTGCCAGCATTCGTAGCGGGGGAGAGACCCAGTACTTC. Translation gives CASIRSGGETQYF.

The chain links TRBV20-1 to TRBJ2-7; D is undetermined. Per the germline V gene, CDR1 is DFQATT and CDR2 is SNEGSKA (reference sequence). This CDR3 comprises 13 residues. The ends were cut back, 3 bases at V and 2 bases at J, with 11 bases in the middle. CDR3 loop: CSARPRTAYEQYF. Here the CDR3 DNA reads TGCAGTGCTAGGCCTAGGACGGCCTACGAGCAGTACTTC.

This chain connects TRBV6-2 or TRBV6-3 to TRBJ2-3; possibly TRBD1 for D (5 bases). V lost 7 bases and J 3 bases, leaving 17 bases between the germline ends. Germline CDR1 and CDR2: MNHEY and SVGEGT. This CDR3 has 15 residues. The CDR3 loop reads CASTPTGLGTDTQYF. The CDR3, as DNA: TGTGCCAGCACTCCAACAGGTCTCGGGACAGATACGCAGTATTTT.

The chain has TRBV7-2 and TRBJ2-7, with D tentatively TRBD2 (6 bases). The CDR3 runs to 15 residues. From germline, CDR1 is SGHTA and CDR2 FQGNSA. V shed 3 bases and J shed 5 bases, with 17 bases lying between them. In DNA form, the CDR3 reads TGTGCCAGCAGCTTGGGCGGGGTAGGGATCCACGAGCAGTACTTC. This encodes CASSLGGVGIHEQYF.

The rearrangement links TRBV29-1 to TRBJ2-3, with D perhaps assigned TRBD1 or TRBD2 (7 bases each). The CDR3 runs to 16 residues. Germline V gene sequence: CDR1 SQVTM, CDR2 ANQGSEA. V was trimmed by 6 bases and J by 3 bases, leaving 22 bases between them. CDR3 sequence reads: CSVAAGGGPRTDTQYF. The DNA for the CDR3 is TGCAGCGTCGCTGCAGGGGGAGGGCCTAGGACAGATACGCAGTATTTT.

This clonotype came up a few times. J is TRBJ2-5 and V is TRBV29-1; possibly TRBD2 for D (5 bases). CDR1 and CDR2 from the germline V gene are SQVTM and ANQGSEA. V was trimmed by 7 bases and J by 4 bases, leaving 10 bases between them. The CDR3 spans 11 residues. The CDR3 sequence: CSETTGETQYF. CDR3 DNA sequence: TGCAGCGAGACTACGGGAGAGACCCAGTACTTC. The variable domain in full, completed from reference TRBV29-1 and TRBJ2-5, reads SAVISQKPSRDICQRGTSLTIQCQVDSQVTMMFWYRQQPGQSLTLIATANQGSEATYESGFVIDKFPISRPNLTFSTLTVSNMSPEDSSIYLCSETTGETQYFGPGTRLLVL.

Only a few counts were recorded for this clonotype. The chain uses TRBV6-5 and TRBJ1-1; 12 bases line up with TRBD1. CDR3 length equals 15 residues. V lost 2 bases, J lost 3 bases, and 1 base stayed unmatched. The V gene's germline CDR1 is MNHEY and CDR2 SVGAGI. The CDR3 protein is CASSYGTGGDTEAFF. In nucleotides, the CDR3 is TGTGCCAGCAGTTACGGGACAGGGGGCGACACTGAAGCTTTCTTT.

This sequence joins TRBV7-2 and TRBJ1-1, with D unresolved. The CDR3 extends over 14 amino acids. Trimming stripped 5 bases from V and 2 bases from J, with 12 bases between. Germline-derived CDR1 and CDR2 are SGHTA and FQGNSA. CDR3 region: CASSLLSQNTEAFF. The CDR3 DNA is TGTGCCAGCAGCCTTCTAAGCCAAAACACTGAAGCTTTCTTT.

A few counts support this clonotype. The chain has TRBV5-1 and TRBJ2-7; D not resolved. The CDR3 covers 13 residues. The V gene lost 2 bases and the J gene lost 7 bases, with 13 bases spanning the gap. Germline CDR1 SGHRS, CDR2 YFSETQ. The CDR3 region is CASSFGLGGEQYF. In nucleotides, the CDR3 is TGCGCCAGCAGCTTCGGCCTGGGTGGAGAGCAGTACTTC. Together with reference TRBV5-1 and TRBJ2-7, the CDR3 gives the full variable domain: KAGVTQTPRYLIKTRGQQVTLSCSPISGHRSVSWYQQTPGQGLQFLFEYFSETQRNKGNFPGRFSGRQFSNSRSEMNVSTLELGDSALYLCASSFGLGGEQYFGPGTRLTVT.